This T cell receptor beta chain was profiled in a study of blood T cells in healthy people across ages. There are 14 residues in the CDR3. The germline V gene encodes CDR1 MDHEN and CDR2 SYDVKM. V was pared by 10 bases and J by 0 bases, with 7 bases of the junction left unmatched. The use of a sample-barcoded 5' primer and a J-beta primer mix characterized a second PCR of roughly 6 to 11 cycles. From the 5' RACE reads, TCRdb called clonotypes with MiXCR, one entry per CDR3 protein. Of 700,000 to 900,000 distinct CDR3 sequences listed, 50% to 65% are singletons. The receptor's source is a man older than 75 in good health. The chain employs TRBV28 and TRBJ2-7; TRBD2 matches at 9 bases. Sequencing used blood. CDR3 in amino acids: CAILPSGASYEQYF. DNA of the CDR3: TGTGCCATCTTGCCTAGCGGGGCCTCCTACGAGCAGTACTTC.